Listed below are T cell receptor beta chains from one sample, sequenced in a study of human T cells and chemical hapten exposure. TCRdb re-derived calls from the RACE reads in MiXCR, one entry per CDR3 protein. The data hold roughly 64,000 distinct CDR3 sequences, with approximately 9.9% observed a single time. The sequenced sample was whole blood, obtained in connection with sensitization to the hapten diphenylcyclopropenone (DPC). The receptors were sampled from a woman between 25 and 40 years old with alopecia areata. Some clones in this sample may be carry-over from other donors' samples. Each CDR3 is given with its conserved first and last residue. Fields, in order: clone size, D gene, V gene, J gene, CDR3 protein, CDR3 DNA. A D gene is named only where the DNA matches it firmly. Size values are once, few and many counts, or a class for expanded clones, and some rows have none.

few	-	TRBV15	TRBJ2-5	CATSREETQYF	TGTGCCACCAGCAGGGAAGAGACCCAGTACTTC
-	-	TRBV18	TRBJ1-5	CASSPPGLHNQPQHF	TGTGCCAGCTCACCACCAGGGCTGCACAATCAGCCCCAGCATTTT
few	-	TRBV7-9	TRBJ1-1	CASSALTGSYTEAFF	TGTGCCAGCAGCGCTCTTACAGGGTCTTACACTGAAGCTTTCTTT
few	-	TRBV28	TRBJ1-5	CASSLTDGPVQPQHF	TGTGCCAGCAGTCTGACGGACGGGCCGGTACAGCCCCAGCATTTT
few	TRBD1	TRBV20-1	TRBJ1-6	CSARNPGQGNNSPLHF	TGCAGTGCTAGGAACCCGGGACAGGGAAATAATTCACCCCTCCACTTT
-	-	TRBV5-5	TRBJ1-4	CASSFTGEKLFF	TGTGCCAGCAGCTTTACTGGTGAAAAACTGTTTTTT
-	-	TRBV6-6	TRBJ2-7	CASSPRVWQYF	TGTGCCAGCAGTCCCCGGGTTTGGCAGTACTTC
few	-	TRBV11-2	TRBJ1-1	CASSQGRSRQRNTEAFF	TGTGCCAGCAGTCAAGGGAGGAGTAGGCAGCGGAACACTGAAGCTTTCTTT
many	TRBD1	TRBV6-5	TRBJ1-5	CASSRGQGLGNQPQHF	TGTGCCAGCAGTCGCGGACAGGGGTTGGGCAATCAGCCCCAGCATTTT
many	-	TRBV21-1	TRBJ2-4	CASIGGGAIQYF	TGTGCCAGCATAGGGGGCGGGGCCATTCAGTACTTC
few	TRBD2	TRBV20-1	TRBJ2-1	CSARSGGDNEQFF	TGCAGTGCTCGAAGCGGGGGTGACAATGAGCAGTTCTTC
many	-	TRBV7-3	TRBJ2-1	CASSLTAVGRGEQFF	TGTGCCAGCAGCTTAACGGCGGTGGGCAGGGGTGAGCAGTTCTTC
-	TRBD2	TRBV10-2	TRBJ2-5	CASSRWSGLAGGKETQYF	TGCGCCAGCAGCAGGTGGTCGGGTCTAGCGGGGGGAAAAGAGACCCAGTACTTC
few	TRBD1	TRBV6-1	TRBJ1-3	CASSEATGGSGNTIYF	TGTGCCAGCAGTGAAGCGACAGGGGGCTCTGGAAACACCATATATTTT
-	-	TRBV11-2	TRBJ2-5	CASSSGTGDTQYF	TGTGCCAGCAGCTCCGGAACGGGCGACACCCAGTACTTC
-	TRBD1	TRBV5-1	TRBJ2-5	CASSPGDRAPQETQYF	TGCGCCAGCAGCCCCGGGGACAGGGCGCCCCAAGAGACCCAGTACTTC
-	TRBD1	TRBV19	TRBJ1-1	CASRRRTGGSNTEAFF	TGTGCCAGTAGGCGAAGGACAGGGGGGTCGAACACTGAAGCTTTCTTT
few	-	TRBV5-4	TRBJ1-3	CASSQDGSGNTIYF	TGTGCCAGCAGCCAGGACGGCTCTGGAAACACCATATATTTT
-	TRBD2	TRBV19	TRBJ2-3	CASSIIAGLTDTQYF	TGTGCCAGTAGTATTATAGCGGGACTCACAGATACGCAGTATTTT
few	-	TRBV11-2	TRBJ1-6	CASSLGASSYNSPLHF	TGTGCCAGCAGCTTAGGGGCTTCCTCCTATAATTCACCCCTCCACTTT
many	-	TRBV5-1	TRBJ1-2	CASSLAAGGVYGYTF	TGCGCCAGCAGCTTGGCAGCCGGAGGAGTATATGGCTACACCTTC
-	-	TRBV7-2	TRBJ2-1	CASSLVSISSDEQFF	TGTGCCAGCAGCTTAGTCTCAATCTCTTCGGATGAGCAGTTCTTC
-	-	TRBV7-9	TRBJ2-2	CASSPRQGGEGGELFF	TGTGCCAGCAGCCCAAGACAGGGAGGAGAGGGCGGGGAGCTGTTTTTT
many	-	TRBV20-1	TRBJ2-3	CSASGFASGTDTQYF	TGCAGTGCTAGTGGATTTGCTAGCGGCACAGATACGCAGTATTTT
few	-	TRBV3-1	TRBJ2-5	CASSQVGLPPRTQYF	TGTGCCAGCAGCCAAGTGGGGCTCCCTCCTCGGACCCAGTACTTC
many	-	TRBV5-5	TRBJ1-2	CASSLDFEGYTF	TGTGCCAGCAGCTTGGACTTCGAGGGCTACACCTTC
-	TRBD2	TRBV28	TRBJ2-7	CASAGDSYEQYF	TGTGCCTCGGCGGGGGACTCCTACGAGCAGTACTTC
-	TRBD2	TRBV5-1	TRBJ2-3	CATRGLASDTQYF	TGCGCAACCAGGGGACTAGCTTCAGATACGCAGTATTTT